This T cell receptor beta chain was recovered during a study of T cell responses to AZD1222 COVID-19 vaccine. Broader study findings: Only after the peak T cell response were repertoires sampled. Donors in the cohort were predominantly white British and more often female, and clonal diversity was possibly underestimated.

Concerning this clone itself: Antigen: not known.

The V gene's germline CDR1 is SGHRS and CDR2 YFSETQ. Trimming removed 0 bases from V and 3 bases from J, with 10 bases in between. This CDR3 contains 15 residues. Method: immunoSEQ multiplex PCR; TCRdb's copy keeps in-frame clones and lacks some. The table includes 150,000 or so clones, approximately 91% detected once. The sequence was obtained from an adult who received the AZD1222 COVID-19 vaccine. This chain connects TRBV5-1 to TRBJ2-1; no reliable D call. Sequences were derived from peripheral blood, sampled 28 days after the second AZD1222 dose. The CDR3 sequence: CASSLDGMIYNEQFF. The CDR3, as DNA: TGCGCCAGCAGCTTGGACGGTATGATCTACAATGAGCAGTTCTTC. Based on the CDR3 plus reference TRBV5-1 and TRBJ2-1, the full variable domain is KAGVTQTPRYLIKTRGQQVTLSCSPISGHRSVSWYQQTPGQGLQFLFEYFSETQRNKGNFPGRFSGRQFSNSRSEMNVSTLELGDSALYLCASSLDGMIYNEQFFGPGTRLTVL.